This entry features one TCR beta chain sequence. The CDR3 covers 14 residues. V was pared by 2 bases and J by 7 bases, with 14 bases between. The V gene's germline CDR1 is MDHEN and CDR2 SYDVKM. Here immunoSEQ multiplex PCR was the method, and the copy in TCRdb shows in-frame clones only, minus some. Here the sample spans 150,000 to 200,000 clones, approximately 61% being singletons. This specimen belongs to a study of shared clonotypes between healthy human individuals. What was sequenced was memory CD4+ T cells sorted from blood. Noted subset: CD45RA-negative fraction. The sequence was obtained from a man aged 25-45 years in good health. V gene TRBV28 combines with J gene TRBJ1-1; possible D gene TRBD1, 5 bases. DNA for the CDR3: TGTGCCAGCAGTTTACCCGGCCGGGGGAATGAAGCTTTCTTT. As protein: CASSLPGRGNEAFF.